This passage covers 7 T cell receptor beta chains from one sample sequenced in a study of beta chain features in type 1 diabetes. Expressed TCRB transcripts were sequenced because the isolated RNA had all been reverse transcribed beforehand. The method was immunoSEQ multiplex PCR; TCRdb's version includes in-frame clones alone and lacks a portion of them. The data show around 330,000 clones, about 11% seen once. Input material: naive CD4+ T cells from blood. All receptors derive from a woman aged 25 to 39 in good health.

This clone was seen a few times. In DNA form, the CDR3 reads TGTGCCAGCAGCGAGGGACTAGCGGGAGGGCAGCCGTATTCAGATACGCAGTATTTT. Amino acid sequence: CASSEGLAGGQPYSDTQYF. This rearrangement joins TRBV9 to TRBJ2-3; 16 nucleotides agree with TRBD2. The CDR3 contains 19 residues. V dropped 3 bases and J dropped 4; count of bases not matched to a gene: 11. CDR1 is SGDLS, CDR2 YYNGEE, per germline.

The V and J genes are TRBV6-6 and TRBJ2-3; 7 bases are shared with TRBD1. In germline, CDR1 is MNHNY, CDR2 SVGAGI (reference sequence). The CDR3 is made up of 15 amino acids. After removal of 6 bases from V and 1 base from J, the junction contained 7 bases not matched to a gene. The CDR3 nucleotides are TGTGCCAGCAGCTCCCCAGGGGGAGGCACAGATACGCAGTATTTT. As protein: CASSSPGGGTDTQYF.

The CDR3 loop reads CASNMGLAVTGETQYF. The CDR3 DNA is TGTGCCAGCAATATGGGACTAGCAGTTACCGGGGAGACCCAGTACTTC. This rearrangement joins TRBV28 to TRBJ2-5; 9 bases align to TRBD2. The V gene end was trimmed by 7 bases and the J gene end by 5 bases; junction bases not matched to a gene: 14. Germline V gene data show CDR1 as MDHEN and CDR2 as SYDVKM. CDR3 length: 16 amino acids.

This clone was picked up a small number of times. The chain couples TRBV6-4 to TRBJ2-1; 7 bases agree with TRBD1. CDR1 is MRHNA, CDR2 SNTAGT, per germline. This CDR3 has 15 amino acids. The trim removed 3 bases at V and 2 bases at J, leaving 4 bases unmatched. CDR3 coding DNA: TGTGCCAGCAGTGAACGGCAGGGGGCCTACAATGAGCAGTTCTTC. Translating it yields CASSERQGAYNEQFF.

The chain couples TRBV9 to TRBJ2-3; 8 bases fit TRBD2. This CDR3 comprises 18 residues. The ends lost 0 bases at V and 3 bases at J; junction bases unmatched: 12. Germline CDR1 SGDLS, CDR2 YYNGEE. The CDR3 spells CASSVVSGAAGATDTQYF. CDR3 nucleotides: TGTGCCAGCAGCGTAGTATCCGGGGCAGCGGGAGCGACAGATACGCAGTATTTT.

This sequence joins TRBV7-2 and TRBJ2-7; D possibly corresponds to TRBD2 (5 bases). The CDR3 runs to 14 residues. V was cut by 5 bases and J by 0 bases, with 11 bases left in between. Germline V gene sequence: CDR1 SGHTA, CDR2 FQGNSA. The CDR3 coding sequence is TGTGCCAGCAGCACGGACTCAAACTCCTACGAGCAGTACTTC. This sequence encodes CASSTDSNSYEQYF.

The chain carries TRBV5-1 and TRBJ1-1, with D unresolved. Germline assignment: CDR1 SGHRS and CDR2 YFSETQ. The V end lost 4 bases, the J end lost 11 bases, and 15 bases lay between the germline ends. This CDR3 spans 12 amino acids. CDR3 DNA: TGCGCCAGCAGCAGAAACAATGCCGGGGCTTTCTTT. It is translated as CASSRNNAGAFF. Looking up the rest from reference TRBV5-1 and TRBJ1-1 gives the full variable domain: KAGVTQTPRYLIKTRGQQVTLSCSPISGHRSVSWYQQTPGQGLQFLFEYFSETQRNKGNFPGRFSGRQFSNSRSEMNVSTLELGDSALYLCASSRNNAGAFFGQGTRLTVV.